A selection of T cell receptor beta chains follows, all from one sample in a study of blood T cell repertoires in COVID-19. Assay: immunoSEQ multiplex PCR; the TCRdb copy retains only in-frame clones and omits some. The profile covers about 130,000 clones, with 60% to 85% appearing a single time and roughly 20% taken by the ten largest. The sequencing input was peripheral blood. These receptor sequences come from an elderly man with acute or convalescent COVID-19. Each CDR3 is given with its conserved first and last residue. The D gene is left open where the match is weak. Clone size is given for some rows only: seen once, a few or many times, or a class if the clone is expanded.

CDR3 length: 18
V gene: TRBV9
clone size: -
J gene: TRBJ2-2
D gene: TRBD1
CDR3 DNA: TGTGCCAGCAGCGTAGGGGCCGGGACAGGGGCAGGCACCGGGGAGCTGTTTTTT
CDR3 protein: CASSVGAGTGAGTGELFF

CDR3 length: 15
V gene: TRBV5-1
clone size: few
J gene: TRBJ2-1
D gene: -
CDR3 DNA: TGCGCCAGCAGCAACAGTGGTAGCTCCTACAATGAGCAGTTCTTC
CDR3 protein: CASSNSGSSYNEQFF

CDR3 length: 13
V gene: TRBV6-5
clone size: -
J gene: TRBJ2-1
D gene: -
CDR3 DNA: TGTGCCAGCAGCAAGGACAATTACAATGAGCAGTTCTTC
CDR3 protein: CASSKDNYNEQFF

CDR3 length: 16
V gene: TRBV6-1
clone size: -
J gene: TRBJ1-6
D gene: -
CDR3 DNA: TGTGCCAGCAGTGAAGGGAGCAGCTTAAGGATTTCACCCCTCCACTTT
CDR3 protein: CASSEGSSLRISPLHF

CDR3 length: 14
V gene: TRBV29-1
clone size: -
J gene: TRBJ2-2
D gene: -
CDR3 DNA: TGCAGCGTTGAAGTGACGGGGAACACCGGGGAGCTGTTTTTT
CDR3 protein: CSVEVTGNTGELFF

CDR3 length: 14
V gene: TRBV28
clone size: -
J gene: TRBJ2-2
D gene: -
CDR3 DNA: TGTGCCAGCAGTCGCAGGGGTTCGACCGGGGAGCTGTTTTTT
CDR3 protein: CASSRRGSTGELFF

CDR3 length: 19
V gene: TRBV2
clone size: few
J gene: TRBJ1-6
D gene: -
CDR3 DNA: TGTGCCAGCACACCCCGGGGTGAGGGCTCAAGCTCCTATAATTCACCCCTCCACTTT
CDR3 protein: CASTPRGEGSSSYNSPLHF

CDR3 length: 16
V gene: TRBV5-1
clone size: few
J gene: TRBJ2-7
D gene: TRBD1
CDR3 DNA: TGCGCCAGCAGCCCGCAGGACAGGGGGCTTTCCTACGAGCAGTACTTC
CDR3 protein: CASSPQDRGLSYEQYF

CDR3 length: 18
V gene: TRBV4-1
clone size: many
J gene: TRBJ1-1
D gene: TRBD1
CDR3 DNA: TGCGCCAGCAGCCAGGTAACAGGGGGCTTCATGATGAACACTGAAGCTTTCTTT
CDR3 protein: CASSQVTGGFMMNTEAFF

CDR3 length: 16
V gene: TRBV5-1
clone size: -
J gene: TRBJ2-2
D gene: TRBD1
CDR3 DNA: TGCGCCAGCAGCTTGCTTGAGCAGGGGGACACCGGGGAGCTGTTTTTT
CDR3 protein: CASSLLEQGDTGELFF

CDR3 length: 14
V gene: TRBV3-1/TRBV3-2
clone size: once
J gene: TRBJ1-5
D gene: -
CDR3 DNA: TGTGCCAGCAGCCATACAGGTAGCAATCAGCCCCAGCATTTT
CDR3 protein: CASSHTGSNQPQHF

CDR3 length: 15
V gene: TRBV19
clone size: -
J gene: TRBJ1-3
D gene: -
CDR3 DNA: TGTGCCAGTAGTATAGGACTCGACTCTGGAAACACCATATATTTT
CDR3 protein: CASSIGLDSGNTIYF

CDR3 length: 14
V gene: TRBV5-1
clone size: few
J gene: TRBJ2-2
D gene: TRBD1
CDR3 DNA: TGCGCCAGCAGCTTGGAGGGGGCTAGCGGGGAGCTGTTTTTT
CDR3 protein: CASSLEGASGELFF

CDR3 length: 13
V gene: TRBV19
clone size: -
J gene: TRBJ1-1
D gene: TRBD1
CDR3 DNA: TGTGCCAGTAGTCAGAAGACAGGGTCGGGGGCTTTCTTT
CDR3 protein: CASSQKTGSGAFF

CDR3 length: 15
V gene: TRBV5-6
clone size: few
J gene: TRBJ1-3
D gene: -
CDR3 DNA: TGTGCCAGCAGCTTGGATCGGAGCGAGGGAAACACCATATATTTT
CDR3 protein: CASSLDRSEGNTIYF

CDR3 length: 21
V gene: TRBV21-1
clone size: -
J gene: TRBJ1-5
D gene: -
CDR3 DNA: TGTGCCAGCAGCAAAGCGCAACTAGGAATCCCCGGGGCGGGGAGCAATCAGCCCCAGCATTTT
CDR3 protein: CASSKAQLGIPGAGSNQPQHF

CDR3 length: 15
V gene: TRBV5-1
clone size: -
J gene: TRBJ1-1
D gene: -
CDR3 DNA: TGCGCCAGCAGCTTGGGAAGTAACCGTAGAGAAGAAGCTTTCTTT
CDR3 protein: CASSLGSNRREEAFF

CDR3 length: 13
V gene: TRBV6-5
clone size: -
J gene: TRBJ1-2
D gene: -
CDR3 DNA: TGTGCCAGCAGTTCACCAGGGGACTATGGCTACACCTTC
CDR3 protein: CASSSPGDYGYTF

CDR3 length: 15
V gene: TRBV28
clone size: -
J gene: TRBJ1-5
D gene: -
CDR3 DNA: TGTGCCAGCAGTTTAGGGGGGGTTAGCAATCAGCCCCAGCATTTT
CDR3 protein: CASSLGGVSNQPQHF

CDR3 length: 15
V gene: TRBV6-5
clone size: few
J gene: TRBJ1-4
D gene: TRBD1
CDR3 DNA: TGTGCCAGCAGTAGCACAGGGGGCTTTAATGAAAAACTGTTTTTT
CDR3 protein: CASSSTGGFNEKLFF

CDR3 length: 12
V gene: TRBV30
clone size: -
J gene: TRBJ1-1
D gene: -
CDR3 DNA: TGTGCCTGGAGTGTGGCAGGGACTGAAGCTTTCTTT
CDR3 protein: CAWSVAGTEAFF

CDR3 length: 12
V gene: TRBV6-5
clone size: -
J gene: TRBJ2-1
D gene: -
CDR3 DNA: TGTGCCAGCAGTATGAGGGGGAATGAGCAGTTCTTC
CDR3 protein: CASSMRGNEQFF

CDR3 length: 17
V gene: TRBV4-1
clone size: -
J gene: TRBJ2-3
D gene: -
CDR3 DNA: TGCGCCAGCAGCCAAAGTGGGACTGCTAGGTTCACAGATACGCAGTATTTT
CDR3 protein: CASSQSGTARFTDTQYF

CDR3 length: 17
V gene: TRBV15
clone size: -
J gene: TRBJ2-2
D gene: TRBD2
CDR3 DNA: TGTGCCACCAGCAGAGATATCAGCGGGGGGTCGGTCGGGGAGCTGTTTTTT
CDR3 protein: CATSRDISGGSVGELFF

CDR3 length: 17
V gene: TRBV18
clone size: -
J gene: TRBJ2-2
D gene: -
CDR3 DNA: TGTGCCAGCTCCCAGTCCAGGACCGGGGTAAACACCGGGGAGCTGTTTTTT
CDR3 protein: CASSQSRTGVNTGELFF

CDR3 length: 15
V gene: TRBV4-1
clone size: -
J gene: TRBJ2-2
D gene: -
CDR3 DNA: TGCGCCAGCAGCCAGACGTACAACAGGGCCGGGGAGCTGTTTTTT
CDR3 protein: CASSQTYNRAGELFF

CDR3 length: 16
V gene: TRBV13
clone size: -
J gene: TRBJ2-3
D gene: TRBD2
CDR3 DNA: TGTGCCAGCAGCCTACTAGCGGGGGGGCACGCAGATACGCAGTATTTT
CDR3 protein: CASSLLAGGHADTQYF

CDR3 length: 9
V gene: TRBV27
clone size: -
J gene: TRBJ2-7
D gene: -
CDR3 DNA: TGTGCCGGAGACTACGAGCAGTACTTC
CDR3 protein: CAGDYEQYF

CDR3 length: 14
V gene: TRBV19
clone size: few
J gene: TRBJ2-1
D gene: -
CDR3 DNA: TGTGCCAGTAGTATTGGGACACTCAACAATGAGCAGTTCTTC
CDR3 protein: CASSIGTLNNEQFF

CDR3 length: 12
V gene: TRBV24-1
clone size: many
J gene: TRBJ2-2
D gene: -
CDR3 DNA: TGTGCCACCAGTGACAGGTTCGGGGAGCTGTTTTTT
CDR3 protein: CATSDRFGELFF

CDR3 length: 14
V gene: TRBV28
clone size: -
J gene: TRBJ2-7
D gene: -
CDR3 DNA: TGTGCCAGCCGAGGACATAATCCCTCCTACGAGCAGTACTTC
CDR3 protein: CASRGHNPSYEQYF

CDR3 length: 14
V gene: TRBV11-2
clone size: -
J gene: TRBJ2-5
D gene: TRBD2
CDR3 DNA: TGTGCCAGCAGCTATCCTAGCGGGGGAGGGACCCAGTACTTC
CDR3 protein: CASSYPSGGGTQYF

CDR3 length: 14
V gene: TRBV6-1
clone size: once
J gene: TRBJ2-7
D gene: -
CDR3 DNA: TGTGCCAGCAGTGAAATGGCCGACTCCTACGAGCAGTACTTC
CDR3 protein: CASSEMADSYEQYF

CDR3 length: 17
V gene: TRBV7-6
clone size: -
J gene: TRBJ2-1
D gene: -
CDR3 DNA: TGTGCCAGCAGCCCCCTGGGGGGGGCGGTGGGATACAATGAGCAGTTCTTC
CDR3 protein: CASSPLGGAVGYNEQFF

CDR3 length: 15
V gene: TRBV7-2
clone size: -
J gene: TRBJ2-7
D gene: -
CDR3 DNA: TGTGCCAGCAGCTTCTACCCGGGGAGTAAGTACGAGCAGTACTTC
CDR3 protein: CASSFYPGSKYEQYF

CDR3 length: 13
V gene: TRBV5-1
clone size: -
J gene: TRBJ2-5
D gene: TRBD1
CDR3 DNA: TGCGCCAGCAGCCCGGACAGGCAAGAGACCCAGTACTTC
CDR3 protein: CASSPDRQETQYF

CDR3 length: 18
V gene: TRBV20-1
clone size: -
J gene: TRBJ1-2
D gene: TRBD1
CDR3 DNA: TGCAGTGCTAGTTGGGCAGGGGGCGCCCGTGGTGCTAACTATGGCTACACCTTC
CDR3 protein: CSASWAGGARGANYGYTF

CDR3 length: 14
V gene: TRBV2
clone size: -
J gene: TRBJ2-7
D gene: -
CDR3 DNA: TGTGCCAGCAGCCTACAGGAACTTTCTAGCGAGCAGTACTTC
CDR3 protein: CASSLQELSSEQYF

CDR3 length: 15
V gene: TRBV27
clone size: once
J gene: TRBJ2-3
D gene: -
CDR3 DNA: TGTGCCAGCCGCAACCGGGACAAGAAGGGAGATACGCAGTATTTT
CDR3 protein: CASRNRDKKGDTQYF

CDR3 length: 16
V gene: TRBV5-1
clone size: -
J gene: TRBJ2-5
D gene: TRBD1
CDR3 DNA: TGCGCCAGCAGCTTGTCGGGACAGGGGGTGCCCGAGACCCAGTACTTC
CDR3 protein: CASSLSGQGVPETQYF

CDR3 length: 14
V gene: TRBV6-2/TRBV6-3
clone size: few
J gene: TRBJ1-1
D gene: -
CDR3 DNA: TGTGCCAGCAGTCTACAGGGTTGGGGCTCTGAAGCTTTCTTT
CDR3 protein: CASSLQGWGSEAFF

CDR3 length: 14
V gene: TRBV4-3
clone size: few
J gene: TRBJ2-2
D gene: -
CDR3 DNA: TGCGCCAGCAGGTTTCGGGTTGACGCCGGGGAGCTGTTTTTT
CDR3 protein: CASRFRVDAGELFF

CDR3 length: 16
V gene: TRBV7-9
clone size: -
J gene: TRBJ2-1
D gene: -
CDR3 DNA: TGTGCCAGCAGCTTAGTACGGGGGGCTAAGATGGTTGAGCAGTTCTTC
CDR3 protein: CASSLVRGAKMVEQFF

CDR3 length: 13
V gene: TRBV6-2/TRBV6-3
clone size: -
J gene: TRBJ1-1
D gene: -
CDR3 DNA: TGTGCCAGCAGTATTGACAGGTCCCTATCAGCTTTCTTT
CDR3 protein: CASSIDRSLSAFF

CDR3 length: 15
V gene: TRBV11-1
clone size: -
J gene: TRBJ2-7
D gene: TRBD1
CDR3 DNA: TGTGCCAGCAGCGTCTCCGGGACAGGCGTGACCGAGCAGTACTTC
CDR3 protein: CASSVSGTGVTEQYF

CDR3 length: 14
V gene: TRBV11-2
clone size: once
J gene: TRBJ2-7
D gene: TRBD2
CDR3 DNA: TGTGCCAGCAGCTTATTGCGGGGGGCCTACGAGCAGTACTTC
CDR3 protein: CASSLLRGAYEQYF

CDR3 length: 15
V gene: TRBV5-1
clone size: -
J gene: TRBJ2-1
D gene: TRBD2
CDR3 DNA: TGCGCCAGCAGCTCAGGCGGGAGCTCCTACAATGAGCAGTTCTTC
CDR3 protein: CASSSGGSSYNEQFF

CDR3 length: 14
V gene: TRBV19
clone size: few
J gene: TRBJ2-7
D gene: TRBD1
CDR3 DNA: TGTGCCAGTAGAACCGGGACAGGGCTCGGCGAGCAGTACTTC
CDR3 protein: CASRTGTGLGEQYF

CDR3 length: 16
V gene: TRBV6-5
clone size: -
J gene: TRBJ1-2
D gene: TRBD1
CDR3 DNA: TGTGCCAGCAGTTACTTGGGGACAGGGGGCTCCTATGGCTACACCTTC
CDR3 protein: CASSYLGTGGSYGYTF